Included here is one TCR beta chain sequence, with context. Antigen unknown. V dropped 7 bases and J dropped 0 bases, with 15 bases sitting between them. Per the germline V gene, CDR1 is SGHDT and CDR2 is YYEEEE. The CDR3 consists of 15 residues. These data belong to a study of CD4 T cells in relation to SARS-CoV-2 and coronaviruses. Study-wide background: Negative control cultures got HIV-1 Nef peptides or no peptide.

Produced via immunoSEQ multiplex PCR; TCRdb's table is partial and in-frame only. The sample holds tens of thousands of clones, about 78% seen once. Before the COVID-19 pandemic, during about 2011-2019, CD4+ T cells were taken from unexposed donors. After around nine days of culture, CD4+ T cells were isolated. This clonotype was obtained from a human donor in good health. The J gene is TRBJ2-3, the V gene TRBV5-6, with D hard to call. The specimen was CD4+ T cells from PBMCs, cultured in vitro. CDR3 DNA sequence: TGTGCCAGCGCCCGAACTAAAACTAGCACAGATACGCAGTATTTT. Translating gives CASARTKTSTDTQYF.